Listed here is a single T cell receptor beta chain. Its antigen is undetermined. This sample was taken from a study of Ad26.COV2.S vaccination and SARS-CoV-2 variants. Study-level background: As a participant in COV1001, the donor was in the Ad26.COV2.S trial arm.

Measured with immunoSEQ multiplex PCR; TCRdb has only the in-frame clones, and not every one. The data contain 400,000 to 450,000 clones, over 75% of them singletons. Germline-derived CDR1 and CDR2 are SGHRS and YFSETQ. The CDR3 totals 18 residues. V lost 4 bases and J lost 0; bases outside the gene matches: 9. Noted treatment: 19 received Ad26.COV2.S at low or high dose, single or two shots; roughly five received placebo; per-sample allocation not given. Sampling happened 63 days after the first vaccine or placebo injection. The sample came from a Boston adult aged 18-55 years. Study-wide results and limits: Vaccinees showed greater spike-specific TCR breadth than placebo recipients. Substantial breadth in spike-specific CD8+ and CD4+ T cell responses was reportedly seen after vaccination.

The sequence derives from a person aged 18-65 years who received the Ad26.COV2.S COVID-19 vaccine or a placebo. Sequenced here: peripheral blood, sampled in a trial of Ad26.COV2.S vaccine versus placebo. J is TRBJ2-7 and V is TRBV5-1, with TRBD2 identical over 14 bases. The CDR3 region has the DNA TGCGCCAGCAGCCCGGGACTAGCGGGAGCCCTGAGCTCCTACGAGCAGTACTTC. Its translation: CASSPGLAGALSSYEQYF.